The 20 T cell receptor beta chains given below trace back to one sample, sequenced in a study of blood T cells in healthy people across ages. Then a second PCR, running roughly 7 to 11 cycles, was carried out with a sample-barcoded 5' primer and a J-beta primer mix. One entry per CDR3 protein results from TCRdb running MiXCR on the 5' RACE reads. The data show some 760,000 distinct CDR3 sequences, around a quarter seen once. In addition, the sample was reused for a study of T cells of mothers and their children.

What was sequenced was blood. The receptors derive from a boy under 18 in good health.

The rearrangement links TRBV7-6 to TRBJ1-6, with TRBD1 matching 8 bases. The CDR3 runs 19 residues. The V segment lost 5 bases and the J segment 1 base; nucleotides outside the gene matches: 13. Germline V CDR1 and CDR2: SGHVS, FNYEAQ. Here the CDR3 DNA reads TGTGCCAGCAGCCCCAGGGGGCCAGGCTCGGGATCCTATAATTCACCCCTCCACTTT. Translated: CASSPRGPGSGSYNSPLHF.

This clonotype was seen a handful of times. Here the CDR3 reads CATSRGPGISNTEAFF. As DNA, the CDR3 is TGTGCCACCAGCAGAGGACCCGGTATTTCGAACACTGAAGCTTTCTTT. The genes are TRBV15 and TRBJ1-1; D unclear. This CDR3 region has 16 residues. The germline gives CDR1 LNHNV, CDR2 YYDKDF (reference sequence). V was pared by 1 base and J by 1 base, with 13 bases between.

The rearrangement joins TRBV25-1 to TRBJ1-1, with a weak D call TRBD1 (5 bases). V was shortened by 4 bases and J by 5 bases, with 14 bases between the two germline ends. CDR1 and CDR2 (germline): MGHDK, SYGVNS. The CDR3 is 14 residues long. The CDR3 loop is CASSAMGGGTEAFF. For the CDR3, the DNA is TGTGCCAGCAGTGCCATGGGCGGGGGGACTGAAGCTTTCTTT.

This clonotype occurred a few times. The chain links TRBV27 to TRBJ2-5; D is ambiguous. CDR1 MNHEY and CDR2 SMNVEV come from the germline V gene (reference sequence). This CDR3 region has 13 residues. The V and J ends lost 3 bases and 3 bases respectively, with 8 bases between them. Here the CDR3 reads CASSFHREETQYF. For the CDR3, the DNA is TGTGCCAGCAGTTTCCACAGAGAAGAGACCCAGTACTTC.

This clonotype has only one observation. An end of the junction differs from the germline gene, which may be a read error. The J gene is TRBJ2-1, the V gene TRBV7-7; the D gene is possibly TRBD2 (6 bases). The V gene's germline CDR1 is SSHAT and CDR2 FNYEAQ (reference sequence). CDR3 size: 17 residues. The DNA of the CDR3 is TGTGCTAGCAGCCCGAGGGCAGCGGGCAGAAATTACAATGAGCAGTTCTTC. Its translation is CASSPRAAGRNYNEQFF.

The gene calls are TRBV7-8 and TRBJ1-1, with a tentative D call TRBD1 (5 bases). This CDR3 has 17 residues. The germline V gene encodes CDR1 SGHVS and CDR2 FQNEAQ. Trimming removed 1 base at V and 1 base at J, with 16 bases between. The CDR3 bases are TGTGCCAGCAGCTTAGGTCTGGGGGGGGATAAGAACACTGAAGCTTTCTTT. It yields the protein CASSLGLGGDKNTEAFF.

A few counts support this clonotype. The rearrangement joins TRBV28 to TRBJ1-2; weak D call: TRBD1 (5 bases). Between the trimmed V and J ends, which lost 2 bases and 4 bases, there was a span of 14 bases. The CDR3 has 15 residues. Per germline, CDR1 MDHEN and CDR2 SYDVKM. CDR3 residues: CASSLSPGESYGYTF. CDR3 nucleotides: TGTGCCAGCAGTTTAAGTCCGGGGGAGTCCTATGGCTACACCTTC.

The chain employs TRBV7-9 and TRBJ2-5; weak D call: TRBD1 (7 bases). The germline V gene has CDR1 SEHNR and CDR2 FQNEAQ (reference sequence). The CDR3 runs to 14 residues. Trimming cost V 5 bases and J 5 bases, with 15 bases left between them. CDR3 DNA sequence: TGTGCCAGCAGCCCAGGGGGAGGATCGGAGACCCAGTACTTC. Protein product: CASSPGGGSETQYF.

The V and J genes are TRBV29-1 and TRBJ2-7; TRBD2 agrees at 7 bases. The germline CDR1 and CDR2 sequences are SQVTM and ANQGSEA. This CDR3 contains 15 residues. With 4 bases clipped from V and 6 bases from J, the junction kept 15 bases outside the gene matches. The CDR3 reads CSVVGSSGPRGEQYF. The CDR3 DNA is TGCAGCGTTGTGGGTTCTAGCGGCCCCCGGGGCGAGCAGTACTTC.

This chain uses TRBV29-1 with TRBJ2-7, with 7 bases identical to TRBD1. This CDR3 comprises 11 residues. The V and J ends lost 6 bases and 6 bases, in that order; junction bases with no gene match: 5. Germline V gene sequence: CDR1 SQVTM, CDR2 ANQGSEA. CDR3 sequence: CSVGTVGEQYF. The CDR3 nucleotides are TGCAGCGTGGGGACAGTGGGCGAGCAGTACTTC.

This clonotype has only a few counts. This sequence joins TRBV6-5 and TRBJ2-1; 11 bases match TRBD2. V trimming: 7 bases; J trimming: 3 bases; junction bases outside the gene matches: 5. CDR1 MNHEY and CDR2 SVGAGI come from the germline V gene. CDR3 size: 15 residues. The DNA for the CDR3 is TGTGCCAGCAAAATAGCGGGGGGGCTCTACAATGAGCAGTTCTTC. This gives the protein CASKIAGGLYNEQFF.

This clonotype was seen a few times. In nucleotides, the CDR3 is TGTGCCAGCAGTTGGGACAGCACAGATACGCAGTATTTT. Amino acids: CASSWDSTDTQYF. The V and J genes are TRBV27 and TRBJ2-3; D is possibly TRBD1 or TRBD2 (5 bases each). V gave up 4 bases and J gave up 0 bases, with 5 bases separating them. Germline V gene lookup returns CDR1 MNHEY and CDR2 SMNVEV (reference sequence). The CDR3 runs 13 residues.

Of note for this clonotype: Germline is not matched at one junction end, which may reflect a read error. The J gene is TRBJ2-7, the V gene TRBV5-1, with TRBD2 matching 11 bases. This CDR3 has 16 residues. Germline-derived CDR1 and CDR2 are SGHRS and YFSETQ. DNA of the CDR3: TGCGCCAGCAGCCCTCTAGCGGGAGGCTACAACTACGAACAGTACTTC. This codes for CASSPLAGGYNYEQYF.

This clonotype was observed a few times. The V gene is TRBV15, the J gene TRBJ2-5, with D uncertain. CDR3 length: 14 residues. Germline CDR1 and CDR2: LNHNV and YYDKDF (reference sequence). Trimming cost V 6 bases and J 2 bases, with 13 bases left between them. The CDR3 coding sequence is TGTGCCACCAGACGCTCGGGCTTACAAGAGACCCAGTACTTC. Its protein is CATRRSGLQETQYF. Drawing the rest from reference TRBV15 and TRBJ2-5, the complete variable domain is DAMVIQNPRYQVTQFGKPVTLSCSQTLNHNVMYWYQQKSSQAPKLLFHYYDKDFNNEADTPDNFQSRRPNTSFCFLDIRSPGLGDTAMYLCATRRSGLQETQYFGPGTRLLVL.

This clonotype was observed a few times. The J gene is TRBJ1-4, the V gene TRBV20-1; D not resolved. This CDR3 is 15 amino acids long. CDR1 is DFQATT and CDR2 is SNEGSKA in the germline V gene (reference sequence). V was shortened by 0 bases and J by 3 bases, with 11 bases between the two germline ends. CDR3 protein: CSARDARSANEKLFF. CDR3 bases: TGCAGTGCTAGAGATGCTCGCTCTGCTAATGAAAAACTGTTTTTT.

V is TRBV3-1 and J is TRBJ2-3; D remains unclear. CDR1 is LGHDT, CDR2 YNNKEL, per germline (reference sequence). The CDR3 is made up of 13 amino acids. Trimming cost V 2 bases and J 4 bases, with 7 bases left between them. In DNA form, the CDR3 reads TGTGCCAGCAGCCAACTACGATCAGATACGCAGTATTTT. It codes for CASSQLRSDTQYF.

As regards this clonotype: A single base separates this from a much larger clone, so it may be a read error. The chain uses TRBV28 and TRBJ2-7; D unresolved. The CDR3 sequence is 13 residues long. In germline, CDR1 is MDHEN, CDR2 SYDVKM. CDR3 coding DNA: TGTGCCAGCAGTTTAGAAAGCTCCTACGAGCAGCACTTC. Amino acids: CASSLESSYEQHF.

In this sample, this clonotype turned up a few times. The chain has TRBV10-3 and TRBJ1-2, with D possibly being TRBD1 (5 bases). Looked up from germline, CDR1 is ENHRY and CDR2 is SYGVKD. The CDR3 has 14 residues. Trimming stripped 8 bases from V and 0 bases from J, with 13 bases between. As DNA, the CDR3 is TGTGCCATCGGACGGACACAGACTAACTATGGCTACACCTTC. Protein sequence: CAIGRTQTNYGYTF.

The chain has TRBV5-1 and TRBJ2-7; D is perhaps TRBD1 or TRBD2 (8 bases each). This CDR3 is 14 amino acids long. The V gene's germline CDR1 is SGHRS and CDR2 YFSETQ. V gave up 4 bases and J gave up 6 bases, with 17 bases separating them. The CDR3 region has the DNA TGCGCCAGCAGCGGACAGGGCGGGGGGCTCGAGCAGTACTTC. Translating it yields CASSGQGGGLEQYF.

CDR3 loop: CASSRDRGGNTEAFF. The CDR3 DNA reads TGTGCCAGCAGTAGGGACAGGGGGGGGAACACTGAAGCTTTCTTT. The chain combines TRBV27 with TRBJ1-1, with 11 bases aligning to TRBD1. The CDR3 consists of 15 residues. V gave up 5 bases and J gave up 1 base; unmatched junction bases: 3. Looked up from germline, CDR1 is MNHEY and CDR2 is SMNVEV (reference sequence).